The rows below give T cell receptor beta chains drawn from one sample of a study of graft-versus-host responses after intestinal transplantation. Profiling relied on immunoSEQ multiplex PCR, and the TCRdb table lists in-frame clones only, not all of them. The sample shows around 110,000 clones, around 90% of them seen only once. These TCRs are of unknown antigen specificity. The source was unstimulated CD4+ T cells sorted from spleen or lymph node cells, collected before transplant. These receptors were collected from a human donor who was the organ donor for an intestinal transplant. Both conserved end residues are part of each CDR3. A D gene is named only where the DNA matches it firmly. Not all rows give a size; the values are once, few, many and, for expanded clones, a class.

V gene	J gene	D gene	clone size	CDR3 DNA	CDR3 protein
TRBV6-5	TRBJ2-7	TRBD2	once	TGTGCCAGCAGTGTGTCGGCTAGCGGCTACTACGAGCAGTACTTC	CASSVSASGYYEQYF
TRBV6-1	TRBJ2-7	-	-	TGTGCCAGCAGTGGGCCGGCGCAGTACTTC	CASSGPAQYF
TRBV7-2	TRBJ2-7	TRBD2	-	TGTGCCAGCAGCTTGCGGGGGGGGTACGAGCAGTACTTC	CASSLRGGYEQYF
TRBV7-8	TRBJ1-2	-	-	TGTGCCAGCAGCTTAGAGGGGTTCCAGACTAACTATGGCTACACCTTC	CASSLEGFQTNYGYTF
TRBV30	TRBJ1-1	-	-	TGTGCCTGGAGCGCCGGGGGGGGCGGCACTGAAGCTTTCTTT	CAWSAGGGGTEAFF
TRBV4-2	TRBJ2-7	-	-	TGTGCCAGCAGCCAAGAACGAGGACTGGAAACCTACGAGCAGTACTTC	CASSQERGLETYEQYF
TRBV6-1	TRBJ2-4	-	-	TGTGCCAGCAGTGAAGACATAGAAAACATTCAGTACTTC	CASSEDIENIQYF
TRBV30	TRBJ2-7	-	-	TGTGCCTGGAGTGAAGGCGGGGGCCTCAACGAGCAGTACTTC	CAWSEGGGLNEQYF
TRBV7-8	TRBJ2-3	-	-	TGTGCCAGCAGCCGAAGCACAGATACGCAGTATTTT	CASSRSTDTQYF
TRBV2	TRBJ1-5	-	-	TGTGCCAGCAGTGAAGGATGGTCAGGCAATCAGCCCCAGCATTTT	CASSEGWSGNQPQHF
TRBV5-6	TRBJ1-1	-	-	TGTGCCAGCAGCGTACTGAGGGGTGAATGGAGTGAAGCTTTCTTT	CASSVLRGEWSEAFF
TRBV7-9	TRBJ2-7	TRBD2	-	TGTGCCAGCAGCATCGTAGGACTAGCGGGAGGCGAGCAGTACTTC	CASSIVGLAGGEQYF
TRBV7-2	TRBJ2-5	-	-	TGTGCCAGCAGCTTAGACGGGAGCACGGGGACCCAGTACTTC	CASSLDGSTGTQYF
TRBV6-6	TRBJ2-1	TRBD1	-	TGTGCCAGCAGTTATGGGACAGGGTTGAATGAGCAGTTCTTC	CASSYGTGLNEQFF
TRBV9	TRBJ2-3	TRBD2	-	TGTGCCAGCAGCGTTGGACTAGCGGCAGATACGCAGTATTTT	CASSVGLAADTQYF
TRBV7-3	TRBJ2-2	-	-	TGTGCCAGCAGCTTATTACCACCTAGGAACACCGGGGAGCTGTTTTTT	CASSLLPPRNTGELFF
TRBV18	TRBJ1-1	-	once	TGTGCCAGCTCAATTTACCCGGGGCTGCTGAACACTGAAGCTTTCTTT	CASSIYPGLLNTEAFF
TRBV6-5	TRBJ1-2	-	-	TGTGCCAGCAGTGAAAGCGGAGGGCTATATGGCTACACCTTC	CASSESGGLYGYTF
TRBV9	TRBJ2-5	TRBD2	once	TGTGCCAGCAGCCCGGCTAGCGGGAGGGAGACCCAGTACTTC	CASSPASGRETQYF
TRBV2	TRBJ2-1	-	-	TGTGCCAGCAGTGGGTCGAGCAATGAGCAGTTCTTC	CASSGSSNEQFF
TRBV2	TRBJ2-3	TRBD2	-	TGTGCCAGCAGTGTTACTAGCGGGAAGACAGATACGCAGTATTTT	CASSVTSGKTDTQYF
TRBV10-3	TRBJ1-1	-	-	TGTGCCAGCAGGCGGTCGAACACTGAAGCTTTCTTT	CASRRSNTEAFF
TRBV4-2	TRBJ2-5	TRBD1	-	TGTGCCAGCAGCCAAGTTATACAGGGGGCTGGGGAGACCCAGTACTTC	CASSQVIQGAGETQYF
TRBV5-1	TRBJ1-2	-	once	TGCGCCAGCAGCTTGGTCGGACAACCCTATGGCTACACCTTC	CASSLVGQPYGYTF
TRBV19	TRBJ2-7	-	-	TGTGCCAGTAGTATACTCGCGGGAAGCTCCTACGAGCAGTACTTC	CASSILAGSSYEQYF
TRBV7-2	TRBJ2-5	-	-	TGTGCCAGCAGCTTAGGTTGGGGAACTCGCGAGACCCAGTACTTC	CASSLGWGTRETQYF
TRBV21-1	TRBJ2-6	-	-	TGTGCCAGCAACTGGACAGGGGCTTCCTACCTCTCTGGGGCCAACGTCCTGACTTTC	CASNWTGASYLSGANVLTF
TRBV6-1	TRBJ2-3	-	-	TGTGCCAGCAGTGAGGCCAGCACAGATACGCAGTATTTT	CASSEASTDTQYF
TRBV5-1	TRBJ2-6	TRBD2	-	TGCGCCAGCAGCTTAGGACTAGCGGGAACTGGGGCCAACGTCCTGACTTTC	CASSLGLAGTGANVLTF
TRBV19	TRBJ2-1	TRBD2	once	TGTGCCAGTAGTATCACTAGCGGGAGGGCCAATGAGCAGTTCTTC	CASSITSGRANEQFF
TRBV28	TRBJ2-7	-	-	TGTGCCAGCAGTTTAAAATGGGGCTCGGAGTACTTC	CASSLKWGSEYF
TRBV7-9	TRBJ2-2	-	-	TGTGCCAGCAGCTTGCCTGGGGGCACCGGGGAGCTGTTTTTT	CASSLPGGTGELFF
TRBV28	TRBJ1-5	-	-	TGTGCCAGCAATACAACCCCTGGGGGCAATCAGCCCCAGCATTTT	CASNTTPGGNQPQHF
TRBV6-6	TRBJ1-1	-	once	TGTGCCAGCAGTTACCGGCAGCACACTGAAGCTTTCTTT	CASSYRQHTEAFF
TRBV7-8	TRBJ1-1	TRBD1	-	TGTGCCAGCAGCTTGTTAGGCACAGGGGCACGGGGCACTGAAGCTTTCTTT	CASSLLGTGARGTEAFF
TRBV29-1	TRBJ2-7	-	-	TGCAGCGTTTCTACGGGCCTTCTCTACGAGCAGTACTTC	CSVSTGLLYEQYF
TRBV7-9	TRBJ2-3	TRBD2	once	TGTGCCAGCAGCAAGACTAGCGGGAGCCCAGATACGCAGTATTTT	CASSKTSGSPDTQYF
TRBV4-1	TRBJ2-1	TRBD2	-	TGCGCCAGCAGGCTAGCGGGCGACAATGAGCAGTTCTTC	CASRLAGDNEQFF
TRBV28	TRBJ2-7	-	-	TGTGCCAGCAGTTTCTGGGACGGCTCCTACGAGCAGTACTTC	CASSFWDGSYEQYF
TRBV9	TRBJ2-1	-	-	TGTGCCAGCAGCGTAGATTTGCGGGCCACCTACAATGAGCAGTTCTTC	CASSVDLRATYNEQFF
TRBV6-5	TRBJ2-5	-	-	TGTGCCAGCAGTGGTCTCCAAGAGACCCAGTACTTC	CASSGLQETQYF
TRBV4-1	TRBJ2-4	-	-	TGCGCCAGCAGCCAGATGGGTCGGGCGGGGCTAGCCAAAAACATTCAGTACTTC	CASSQMGRAGLAKNIQYF
TRBV30	TRBJ1-3	-	-	TGTGCCTCTTTCCCGGTTAGCTCTGGAAACACCATATATTTT	CASFPVSSGNTIYF
TRBV7-2	TRBJ1-2	-	-	TGTGCCAGCAGCTTATCCAGGGTAGGCCGGGAGGGCTACACCTTC	CASSLSRVGREGYTF
TRBV5-1	TRBJ2-1	TRBD2	once	TGCGCCAGCAGCTTCGGACTAGCGGGAGAGCAGTTCTTC	CASSFGLAGEQFF
TRBV5-1	TRBJ1-2	-	-	TGCGCCAGCAGCTTGGCTTTAGGGGGGCCGACGATACGGGGCTACACCTTC	CASSLALGGPTIRGYTF
TRBV19	TRBJ1-4	TRBD1	-	TGTGCCAGTAGTATTTATCCGGGACAGATAGGGAAACTGTTTTTT	CASSIYPGQIGKLFF
TRBV6-1	TRBJ2-7	-	-	TGTGCCAGCAGTTTCGGCAGGTCCTACGAGCAGTACTTC	CASSFGRSYEQYF
TRBV7-2	TRBJ2-7	-	-	TGTGCCAGCAGCTTAGTGGGGCTAGCGAACTACGAGCAGTACTTC	CASSLVGLANYEQYF
TRBV4-3	TRBJ2-6	TRBD2	once	TGCGCCAGCAGCCGAGCTAGCGGGAGTTCTGGGGCCAACGTCCTGACTTTC	CASSRASGSSGANVLTF
TRBV9	TRBJ2-1	TRBD2	-	TGTGCCAGCAGCGTAGGGACTAGCCCTTCCTACAATGAGCAGTTCTTC	CASSVGTSPSYNEQFF
TRBV30	TRBJ1-5	TRBD1	-	TGTGCCTGGAGCCCTGACAGGGGCAATCAGCCCCAGCATTTT	CAWSPDRGNQPQHF
TRBV6-1	TRBJ1-4	-	-	TGTGCCAGCACCGGAACCCCCGGCGAAAAACTGTTTTTT	CASTGTPGEKLFF
TRBV9	TRBJ1-2	-	-	TGTGCCAGCAGCGTAGCTCTCGGCTATGGCTACACCTTC	CASSVALGYGYTF
TRBV19	TRBJ2-1	-	-	TGTGCCAGTAGTATAGATCGGTGGGGTGAGCAGTTCTTC	CASSIDRWGEQFF
TRBV29-1	TRBJ1-1	-	-	TGCAGCGTCAAGGGGAGGCAAAACACTGAAGCTTTCTTT	CSVKGRQNTEAFF
TRBV2	TRBJ1-2	-	-	TGTGCCAGCTCCCGGGTGTCAGGGGTGGGCTACACCTTC	CASSRVSGVGYTF
TRBV29-1	TRBJ2-7	-	once	TGCAGCGCCGCTAGGAATCTGGGGGAGGACGAGCAGTACTTC	CSAARNLGEDEQYF
TRBV6-1	TRBJ1-1	TRBD1	-	TGTGCCAGCAGTCAGGGGGGCTGGGACACTGAAGCTTTCTTT	CASSQGGWDTEAFF